This TCR beta chain came from a study of blood T cell dynamics during melanoma immunotherapy. As for the study in general: Standard first-line treatment here was pembrolizumab or nivolumab plus ipilimumab in metastatic melanoma.

Here immunoSEQ multiplex PCR was the method, and the copy in TCRdb shows in-frame clones only, minus some. The data show approximately 9,700 clones, 70% to 90% seen once. The time point was: pre-treatment baseline. Patients with prior systemic cancer treatment, concomitant immunosuppressants, or other active malignancies were excluded. CDR1 is MNHEY, CDR2 SVGAGI, per germline. V lost 4 bases to trimming and J lost 4 bases, with 11 bases between them. The CDR3 totals 14 residues. This specimen consisted of blood, obtained from a patient treated with checkpoint blockade. The chain employs TRBV6-5 and TRBJ1-3; tentative D call: TRBD1 (5 bases). This TCR was recovered from a human donor with melanoma. This chain's CDR3 is CASSLIGAGNTIYF. DNA for the CDR3: TGTGCCAGCAGTTTAATAGGGGCCGGAAACACCATATATTTT.